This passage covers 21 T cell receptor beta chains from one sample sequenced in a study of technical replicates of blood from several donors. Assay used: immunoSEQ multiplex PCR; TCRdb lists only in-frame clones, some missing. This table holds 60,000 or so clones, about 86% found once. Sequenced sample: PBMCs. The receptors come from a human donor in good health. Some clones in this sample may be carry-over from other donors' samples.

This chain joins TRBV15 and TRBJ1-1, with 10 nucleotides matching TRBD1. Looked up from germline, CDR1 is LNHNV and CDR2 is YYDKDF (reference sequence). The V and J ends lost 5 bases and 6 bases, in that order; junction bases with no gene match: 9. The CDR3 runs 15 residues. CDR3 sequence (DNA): TGTGCCACCAGCGTCCAGGGACAGGGGATCGCTGAAGCTTTCTTT. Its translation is CATSVQGQGIAEAFF.

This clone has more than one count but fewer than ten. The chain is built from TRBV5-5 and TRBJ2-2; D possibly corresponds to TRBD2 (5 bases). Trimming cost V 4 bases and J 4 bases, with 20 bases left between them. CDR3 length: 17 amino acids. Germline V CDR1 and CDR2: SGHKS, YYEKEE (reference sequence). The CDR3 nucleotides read TGTGCCAGCAGCCTACCCCGTCGAGGAGGAGGCACCGGGGAGCTGTTTTTT. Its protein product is CASSLPRRGGGTGELFF.

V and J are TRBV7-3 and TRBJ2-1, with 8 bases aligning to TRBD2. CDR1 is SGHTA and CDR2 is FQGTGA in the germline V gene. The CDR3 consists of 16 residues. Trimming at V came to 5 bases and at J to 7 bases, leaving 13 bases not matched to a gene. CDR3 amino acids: CASSLGRAGGENEQFF. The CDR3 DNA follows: TGTGCCAGCAGCCTAGGTAGGGCGGGAGGTGAGAATGAGCAGTTCTTC.

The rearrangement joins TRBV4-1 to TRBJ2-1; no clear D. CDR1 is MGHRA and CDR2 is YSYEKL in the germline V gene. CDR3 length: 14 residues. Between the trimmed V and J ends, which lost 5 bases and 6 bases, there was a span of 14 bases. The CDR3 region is CASSWLTGPNEQFF. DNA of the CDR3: TGCGCCAGCAGCTGGCTAACTGGGCCCAATGAGCAGTTCTTC.

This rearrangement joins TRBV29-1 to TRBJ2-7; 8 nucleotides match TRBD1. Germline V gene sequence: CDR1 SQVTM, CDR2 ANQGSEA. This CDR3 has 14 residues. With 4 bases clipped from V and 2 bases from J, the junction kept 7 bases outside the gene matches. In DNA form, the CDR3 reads TGCAGCGTTGTTTTTCCGGACAGGGCCTACGAGCAGTACTTC. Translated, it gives CSVVFPDRAYEQYF.

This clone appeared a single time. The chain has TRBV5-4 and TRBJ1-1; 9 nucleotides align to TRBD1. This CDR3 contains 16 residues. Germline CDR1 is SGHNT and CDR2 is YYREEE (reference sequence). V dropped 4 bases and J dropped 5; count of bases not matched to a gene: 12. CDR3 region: CASSPSRDRVDTEAFF. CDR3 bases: TGTGCCAGCAGCCCGTCTAGGGACAGGGTAGATACTGAAGCTTTCTTT.

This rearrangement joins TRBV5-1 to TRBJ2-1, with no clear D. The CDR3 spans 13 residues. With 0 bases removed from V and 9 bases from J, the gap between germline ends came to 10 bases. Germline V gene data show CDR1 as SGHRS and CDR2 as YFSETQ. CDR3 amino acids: CASSLVRGTEQFF. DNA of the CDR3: TGCGCCAGCAGCTTGGTACGCGGTACTGAGCAGTTCTTC.

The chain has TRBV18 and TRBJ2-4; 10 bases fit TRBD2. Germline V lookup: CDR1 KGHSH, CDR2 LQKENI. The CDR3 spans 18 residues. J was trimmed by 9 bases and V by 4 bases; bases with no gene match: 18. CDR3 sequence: CASSREHAAAGGLAIQYF. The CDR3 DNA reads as TGTGCCAGCTCACGAGAACACGCCGCAGCGGGAGGGCTTGCCATTCAGTACTTC.

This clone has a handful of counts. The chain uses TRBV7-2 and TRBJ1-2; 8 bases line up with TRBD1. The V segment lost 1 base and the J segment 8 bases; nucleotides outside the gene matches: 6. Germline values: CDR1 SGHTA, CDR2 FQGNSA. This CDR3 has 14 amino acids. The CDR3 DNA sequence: TGTGCCAGCAGCTTAGACAGGGGGGGAGCCGGCTACACCTTC. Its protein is CASSLDRGGAGYTF.

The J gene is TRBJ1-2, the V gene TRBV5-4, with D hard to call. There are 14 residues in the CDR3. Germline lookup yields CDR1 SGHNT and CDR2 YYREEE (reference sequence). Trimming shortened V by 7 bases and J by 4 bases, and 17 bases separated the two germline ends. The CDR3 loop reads CASGLRNSGYGYTF. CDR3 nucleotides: TGTGCCAGCGGTCTCAGGAATTCAGGCTATGGCTACACCTTC.

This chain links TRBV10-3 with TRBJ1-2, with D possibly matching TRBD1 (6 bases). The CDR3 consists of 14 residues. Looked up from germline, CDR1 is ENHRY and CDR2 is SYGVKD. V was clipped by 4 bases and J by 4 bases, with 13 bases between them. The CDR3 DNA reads TGTGCCATCAGTGGGGGGCACAACCCCTATGGCTACACCTTC. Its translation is CAISGGHNPYGYTF.

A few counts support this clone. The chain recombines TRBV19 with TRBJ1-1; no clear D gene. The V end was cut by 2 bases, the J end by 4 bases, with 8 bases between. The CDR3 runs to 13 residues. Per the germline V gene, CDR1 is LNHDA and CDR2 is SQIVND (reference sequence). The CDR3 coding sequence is TGTGCCAGTAGTATATATGGCTCCACTGAAGCTTTCTTT. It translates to CASSIYGSTEAFF.

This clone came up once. The CDR3 region is CASSLRNEKLFF. Here the CDR3 DNA reads TGTGCCAGCAGCTTGCGGAATGAAAAACTGTTTTTT. The J gene is TRBJ1-4, the V gene TRBV7-2; D is uncertain. From germline, CDR1 is SGHTA and CDR2 FQGNSA. The germline V and J ends were trimmed by 3 bases and 5 bases, with 4 bases remaining between them. The CDR3 spans 12 residues.

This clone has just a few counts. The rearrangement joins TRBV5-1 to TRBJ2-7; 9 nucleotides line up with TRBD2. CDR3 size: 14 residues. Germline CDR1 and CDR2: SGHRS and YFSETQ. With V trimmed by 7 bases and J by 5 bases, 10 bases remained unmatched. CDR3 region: CASCYSGGFDEQYF. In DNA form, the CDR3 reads TGCGCCAGCTGTTACAGCGGGGGGTTTGACGAGCAGTACTTC.

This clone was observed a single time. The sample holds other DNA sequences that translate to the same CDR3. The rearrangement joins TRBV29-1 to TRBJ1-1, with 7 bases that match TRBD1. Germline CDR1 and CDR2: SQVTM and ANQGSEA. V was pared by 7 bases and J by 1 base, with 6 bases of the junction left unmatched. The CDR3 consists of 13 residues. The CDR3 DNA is TGCAGCGCCGAGGAGGGGGCGAACACTGAAGCTTTCTTT. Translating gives CSAEEGANTEAFF. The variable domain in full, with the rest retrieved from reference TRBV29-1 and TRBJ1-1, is SAVISQKPSRDICQRGTSLTIQCQVDSQVTMMFWYRQQPGQSLTLIATANQGSEATYESGFVIDKFPISRPNLTFSTLTVSNMSPEDSSIYLCSAEEGANTEAFFGQGTRLTVV.

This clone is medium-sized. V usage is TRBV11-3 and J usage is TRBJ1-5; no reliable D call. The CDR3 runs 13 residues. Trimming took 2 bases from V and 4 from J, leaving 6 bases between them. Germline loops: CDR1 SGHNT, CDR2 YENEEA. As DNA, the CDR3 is TGTGCCAGCAGCTTATCCGTGAATCAGCCCCAGCATTTT. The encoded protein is CASSLSVNQPQHF.

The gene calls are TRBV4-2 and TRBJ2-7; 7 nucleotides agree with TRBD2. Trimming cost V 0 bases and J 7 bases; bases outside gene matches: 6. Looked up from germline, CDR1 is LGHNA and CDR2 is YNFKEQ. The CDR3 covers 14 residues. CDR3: CASSQEASGREQYF. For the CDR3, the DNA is TGTGCCAGCAGCCAAGAGGCTAGCGGAAGGGAGCAGTACTTC.

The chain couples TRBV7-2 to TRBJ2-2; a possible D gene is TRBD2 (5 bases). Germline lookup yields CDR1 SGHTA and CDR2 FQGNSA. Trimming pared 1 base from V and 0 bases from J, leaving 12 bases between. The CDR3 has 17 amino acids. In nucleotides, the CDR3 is TGTGCCAGCAGCTTAGGCAATCGGGGAACGAACACCGGGGAGCTGTTTTTT. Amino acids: CASSLGNRGTNTGELFF.

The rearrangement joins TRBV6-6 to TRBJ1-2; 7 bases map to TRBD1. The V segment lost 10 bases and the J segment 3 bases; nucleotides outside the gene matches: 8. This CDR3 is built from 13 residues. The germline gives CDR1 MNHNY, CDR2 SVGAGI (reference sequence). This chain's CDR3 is CATQGGNDYGYTF. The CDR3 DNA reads TGTGCCACCCAGGGGGGCAACGACTATGGCTACACCTTC.

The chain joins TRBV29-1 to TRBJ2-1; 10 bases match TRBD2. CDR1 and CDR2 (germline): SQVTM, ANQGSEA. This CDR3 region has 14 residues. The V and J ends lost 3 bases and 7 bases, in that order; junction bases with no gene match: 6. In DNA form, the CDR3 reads TGCAGCGTTGATCGAGGACTAGCGGCTAATGAGCAGTTCTTC. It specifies CSVDRGLAANEQFF.

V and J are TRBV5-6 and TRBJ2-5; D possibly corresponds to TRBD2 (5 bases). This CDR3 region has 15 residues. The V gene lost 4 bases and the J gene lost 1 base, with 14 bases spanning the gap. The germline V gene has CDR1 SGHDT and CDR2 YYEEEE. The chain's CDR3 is CASSLRGPLQETQYF. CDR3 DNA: TGTGCCAGCAGCCTCAGAGGGCCACTCCAAGAGACCCAGTACTTC.